These T cell receptor beta chains were read from a single sample in a study of OX40 agonist ivuxolimab in advanced cancers. Only in-frame clones appear in the TCRdb table, and some are missing; sequencing was by immunoSEQ multiplex PCR. The table includes tens of thousands of clones, about 86% detected once. The sequencing here drew on CD4+ or CD8+ T cells sorted from blood, taken in a trial of the OX40 agonist ivuxolimab. These receptors all stem from an adult with an advanced solid tumor such as melanoma, head and neck, liver or kidney cancer. Both conserved end residues are part of each CDR3. The D gene is left open where the match is weak. The listing skips clone size in some rows; elsewhere it reads once, few, many or a size class.

j_call d_call clone_size v_call cdr3_nt cdr3_aa
TRBJ1-1 . . TRBV29-1 TGCAGCGCCGTCGGGCCCTATCTAACTGAAGCTTTCTTT CSAVGPYLTEAFF
TRBJ1-1 . . TRBV6-5 TGTGCCAGCAGTTACGCCTCGGACTGGAACACTGAAGCTTTCTTT CASSYASDWNTEAFF
TRBJ1-5 . . TRBV9 TGTGCCAGCAGCGTAGAACCCGGCAATCAGCCCCAGCATTTT CASSVEPGNQPQHF
TRBJ2-3 TRBD2 . TRBV13 TGTGCCAGCAGCTTAAAGACTAGCGGGGGCCCAGATACGCAGTATTTT CASSLKTSGGPDTQYF
TRBJ2-1 TRBD1 . TRBV10-3 TGTGCCATCAGTGACACAGGGGTCAGGGGCTCCTCCTACAATGAGCAGTTCTTC CAISDTGVRGSSYNEQFF
TRBJ1-1 . . TRBV7-9 TGTGCCAGCAGCTTAATGGACAACACTGAAGCTTTCTTT CASSLMDNTEAFF
TRBJ2-3 TRBD2 . TRBV28 TGTGCCAGCAGTGCCCCCGGGACTATTCGGGCAGATACGCAGTATTTT CASSAPGTIRADTQYF
TRBJ2-5 . . TRBV4-2 TGTGCCAGCAGCCAAGATGAGGGACCCCAAGAGACCCAGTACTTC CASSQDEGPQETQYF
TRBJ2-5 TRBD1 . TRBV27 TGTGCCAGCAGTTTAACCGGGACAGGGGGTTCAGAGACCCAGTACTTC CASSLTGTGGSETQYF
TRBJ1-2 . . TRBV5-1 TGCGCCAGCAGCACCGATAACTATGGCTACACCTTC CASSTDNYGYTF
TRBJ2-5 . . TRBV27 TGTGCCAGCAGTCCCAGGGCGGGTGGGGGAGAGACCCAGTACTTC CASSPRAGGGETQYF
TRBJ2-7 . . TRBV28 TGTGCCAGCAGTTTTGGCGACCGAATAAGCTCCTACGAGCAGTACTTC CASSFGDRISSYEQYF
TRBJ1-3 TRBD1 . TRBV4-1 TGCGCCAGCAGCCAAGGGTTACTGACAGGGACTGGAAACACCATATATTTT CASSQGLLTGTGNTIYF
TRBJ2-7 TRBD1 . TRBV5-1 TGCGCCAGCAGCTTGGTTGGGACAGGCTACGAGCAGTACTTC CASSLVGTGYEQYF
TRBJ1-6 . . TRBV6-5 TGTGCCAGTAAGAGGCAGGGGTCCTATAATTCACCCCTCCACTTT CASKRQGSYNSPLHF
TRBJ2-1 . . TRBV5-1 TGCGCCAGCAGCTTGGACCAGGTTGAGCAGTTCTTC CASSLDQVEQFF
TRBJ2-2 . . TRBV5-1 TGCGCCAGCAGCTTTACCACCGGGGAGCTGTTTTTT CASSFTTGELFF
TRBJ2-7 TRBD1 . TRBV19 TGTGCCAGTAGTAGCGACAGGGGGCTCGGTGAGCAGTACTTC CASSSDRGLGEQYF
TRBJ2-5 . . TRBV5-4 TGTGCCAGCAGCCCGGGACAGAGGGGGGGAGAGACCCAGTACTTC CASSPGQRGGETQYF
TRBJ2-3 . . TRBV10-3 TGTGCCATCAGTGAGTTCGGTGGGGGTACGCAGTATTTT CAISEFGGGTQYF
TRBJ2-2 . . TRBV7-8 TGTGCCAGCAGCTTAGTCGTGAACACCGGGGAGCTGTTTTTT CASSLVVNTGELFF
TRBJ2-7 . . TRBV6-5 TGTGCCAGCAGTTACGGCAGGGCTGAGTCCTACGAGCAGTACTTC CASSYGRAESYEQYF
TRBJ2-3 . . TRBV19 TGTGCCAGTAGGGGGGCAGATACGCAGTATTTT CASRGADTQYF
TRBJ2-2 TRBD1 once TRBV19 TGTGCCAGTAGTATCGACAGGGAAATCGGGGAGCTGTTTTTT CASSIDREIGELFF